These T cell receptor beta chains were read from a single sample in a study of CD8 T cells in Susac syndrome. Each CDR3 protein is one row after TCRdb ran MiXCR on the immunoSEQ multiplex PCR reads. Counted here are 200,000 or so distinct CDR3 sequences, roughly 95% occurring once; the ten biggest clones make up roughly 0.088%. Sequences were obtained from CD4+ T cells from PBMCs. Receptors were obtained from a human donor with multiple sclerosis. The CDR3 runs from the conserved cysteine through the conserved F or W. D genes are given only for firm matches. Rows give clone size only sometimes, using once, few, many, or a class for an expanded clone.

cdr3_aa: CAWSSSGRADTQYF
cdr3_nt: TGTGCCTGGAGCTCTAGCGGGAGGGCAGATACGCAGTATTTT
cdr3_length: 14
v_call: TRBV30
d_call: TRBD2
clone_size: NA
j_call: TRBJ2-3

cdr3_aa: CATSGGHGIQETQYF
cdr3_nt: TGTGCCACAAGCGGGGGACACGGCATCCAAGAGACCCAGTACTTC
cdr3_length: 15
v_call: TRBV27
d_call: TRBD2
clone_size: NA
j_call: TRBJ2-5

cdr3_aa: CASSLQEDTEAFF
cdr3_nt: TGTGCCAGCAGTTTACAGGAGGACACTGAAGCTTTCTTT
cdr3_length: 13
v_call: TRBV12-3/TRBV12-4
d_call: NA
clone_size: NA
j_call: TRBJ1-1

cdr3_aa: CASSAGGGYYEQYF
cdr3_nt: TGTGCCAGCAGCGCAGGAGGGGGGTATTACGAGCAGTACTTC
cdr3_length: 14
v_call: TRBV9
d_call: NA
clone_size: NA
j_call: TRBJ2-7

cdr3_aa: CSPERTDTQYF
cdr3_nt: TGCAGCCCGGAGCGCACAGATACGCAGTATTTT
cdr3_length: 11
v_call: TRBV20-1
d_call: NA
clone_size: NA
j_call: TRBJ2-3

cdr3_aa: CAWSKVSGNQPQHF
cdr3_nt: TGTGCCTGGAGTAAGGTGTCTGGCAATCAGCCCCAGCATTTT
cdr3_length: 14
v_call: TRBV30
d_call: NA
clone_size: NA
j_call: TRBJ1-5

cdr3_aa: CASSTGDRSNTEAFF
cdr3_nt: TGTGCCAGCAGCACAGGGGACAGGTCGAACACTGAAGCTTTCTTT
cdr3_length: 15
v_call: TRBV5-4
d_call: TRBD1
clone_size: NA
j_call: TRBJ1-1

cdr3_aa: CASSSLPLVSGANVLTF
cdr3_nt: TGTGCCAGCAGTTCCCTCCCGCTAGTCTCTGGGGCCAACGTCCTGACTTTC
cdr3_length: 17
v_call: TRBV12-3/TRBV12-4
d_call: NA
clone_size: NA
j_call: TRBJ2-6

cdr3_aa: CATSGGPREGPNEQFF
cdr3_nt: TGTGCCACCAGTGGGGGGCCACGGGAGGGCCCCAATGAGCAGTTCTTC
cdr3_length: 16
v_call: TRBV24-1
d_call: TRBD2
clone_size: NA
j_call: TRBJ2-1

cdr3_aa: CAWSRTRSSGNTIYF
cdr3_nt: TGTGCCTGGAGTCGGACACGCAGCTCTGGAAACACCATATATTTT
cdr3_length: 15
v_call: TRBV30
d_call: NA
clone_size: NA
j_call: TRBJ1-3

cdr3_aa: CAWKGLATGNSYEQYF
cdr3_nt: TGTGCCTGGAAGGGACTAGCGACCGGTAACTCCTACGAGCAGTACTTC
cdr3_length: 16
v_call: TRBV30
d_call: TRBD2
clone_size: NA
j_call: TRBJ2-7

cdr3_aa: CSVVEAPKLYF
cdr3_nt: TGCAGCGTTGTTGAGGCCCCAAAATTGTACTTC
cdr3_length: 11
v_call: TRBV29-1
d_call: NA
clone_size: NA
j_call: TRBJ2-5

cdr3_aa: CASSQWRSDQETQYF
cdr3_nt: TGTGCCAGCAGCCAATGGAGAAGTGATCAAGAGACCCAGTACTTC
cdr3_length: 15
v_call: TRBV3-1
d_call: NA
clone_size: NA
j_call: TRBJ2-5

cdr3_aa: CASSPFSGATDTQYF
cdr3_nt: TGTGCCAGCAGCCCTTTCAGCGGGGCCACAGATACGCAGTATTTT
cdr3_length: 15
v_call: TRBV3-1
d_call: TRBD2
clone_size: NA
j_call: TRBJ2-3

cdr3_aa: CASSETGKQFF
cdr3_nt: TGTGCCAGCAGCGAGACGGGGAAGCAGTTCTTC
cdr3_length: 11
v_call: TRBV7-9
d_call: NA
clone_size: NA
j_call: TRBJ2-1

cdr3_aa: CASSQVAGYTDTQYF
cdr3_nt: TGTGCCAGCAGCCAAGTGGCAGGCTACACAGATACGCAGTATTTT
cdr3_length: 15
v_call: TRBV3-1
d_call: NA
clone_size: NA
j_call: TRBJ2-3

cdr3_aa: CSATGQAHYGYTF
cdr3_nt: TGCAGTGCCACCGGACAGGCGCACTATGGCTACACCTTC
cdr3_length: 13
v_call: TRBV20-1
d_call: TRBD1
clone_size: NA
j_call: TRBJ1-2

cdr3_aa: CASTARSSYEQYF
cdr3_nt: TGTGCCAGCACGGCCAGGAGCTCCTACGAGCAGTACTTC
cdr3_length: 13
v_call: TRBV27
d_call: NA
clone_size: once
j_call: TRBJ2-7

cdr3_aa: CASSSRRWRGLNTGELFF
cdr3_nt: TGTGCCAGCAGCTCACGACGGTGGCGGGGACTGAACACCGGGGAGCTGTTTTTT
cdr3_length: 18
v_call: TRBV11-2
d_call: NA
clone_size: NA
j_call: TRBJ2-2